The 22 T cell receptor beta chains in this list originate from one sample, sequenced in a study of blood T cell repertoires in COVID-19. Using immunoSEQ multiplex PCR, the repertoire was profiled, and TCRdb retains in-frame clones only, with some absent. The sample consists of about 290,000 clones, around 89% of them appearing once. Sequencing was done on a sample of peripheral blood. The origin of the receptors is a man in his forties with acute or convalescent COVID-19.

CDR3 bases: TGTGCCAGCAGTTTAGGGCTTAATGGCTACACCTTC. Amino acids: CASSLGLNGYTF. The rearrangement joins TRBV12-3 or TRBV12-4 to TRBJ1-2; D remains ambiguous. The CDR3 is 12 residues long. Trimming left V 1 base short and J 6 bases short, with 6 bases between.

Written as DNA, the CDR3 is TGTGCCAGCAGCGTAGGGGTAGTGGGCAATTCACCCCTCCACTTT. This codes for CASSVGVVGNSPLHF. This chain uses TRBV9 with TRBJ1-6; no firm D call. The germline V gene has CDR1 SGDLS and CDR2 YYNGEE. Trimming shortened V by 0 bases and J by 7 bases, and 11 bases separated the two germline ends. The CDR3 has 15 residues.

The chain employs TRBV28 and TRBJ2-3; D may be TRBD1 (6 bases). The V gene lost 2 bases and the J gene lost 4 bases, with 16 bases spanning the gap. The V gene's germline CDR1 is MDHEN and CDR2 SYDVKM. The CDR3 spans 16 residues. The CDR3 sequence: CASSLAGTTLSDTQYF. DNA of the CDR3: TGTGCCAGCAGTTTAGCTGGGACAACCCTTTCAGATACGCAGTATTTT.

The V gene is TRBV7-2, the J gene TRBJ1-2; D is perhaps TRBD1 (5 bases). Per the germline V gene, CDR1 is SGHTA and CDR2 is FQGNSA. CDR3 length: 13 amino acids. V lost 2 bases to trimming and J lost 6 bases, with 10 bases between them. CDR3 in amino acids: CASSLPGKNGYTF. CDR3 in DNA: TGTGCCAGCAGCTTACCAGGGAAGAATGGCTACACCTTC. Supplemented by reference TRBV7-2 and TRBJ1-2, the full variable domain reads GAGVSQSPSNKVTEKGKDVELRCDPISGHTALYWYRQSLGQGLEFLIYFQGNSAPDKSGLPSDRFSAERTGGSVSTLTIQRTQQEDSAVYLCASSLPGKNGYTFGSGTRLTVV.

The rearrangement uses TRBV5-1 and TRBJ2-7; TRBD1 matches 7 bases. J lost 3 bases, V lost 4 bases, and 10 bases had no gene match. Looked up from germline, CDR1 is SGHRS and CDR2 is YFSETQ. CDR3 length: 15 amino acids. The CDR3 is CASSAPGTDVYEQYF. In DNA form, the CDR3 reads TGCGCCAGCAGCGCGCCCGGGACAGACGTCTACGAGCAGTACTTC.

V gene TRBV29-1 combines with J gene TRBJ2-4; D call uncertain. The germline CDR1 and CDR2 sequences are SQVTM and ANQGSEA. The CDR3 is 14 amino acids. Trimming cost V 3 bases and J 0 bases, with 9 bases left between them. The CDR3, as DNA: TGCAGCGTTGAGAGACTCCTAGCCAAAAACATTCAGTACTTC. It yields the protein CSVERLLAKNIQYF.

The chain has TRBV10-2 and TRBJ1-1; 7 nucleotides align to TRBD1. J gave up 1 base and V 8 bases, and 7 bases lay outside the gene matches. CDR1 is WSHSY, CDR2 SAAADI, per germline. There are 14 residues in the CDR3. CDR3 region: CASASRQGNTEAFF. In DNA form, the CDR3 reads TGCGCCAGCGCCTCCCGACAGGGGAACACTGAAGCTTTCTTT.

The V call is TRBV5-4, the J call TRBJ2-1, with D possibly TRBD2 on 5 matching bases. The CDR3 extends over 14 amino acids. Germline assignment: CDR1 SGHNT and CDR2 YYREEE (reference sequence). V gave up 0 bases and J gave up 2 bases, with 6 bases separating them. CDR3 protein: CASSLAGTYNEQFF. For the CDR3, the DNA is TGTGCCAGCAGCTTGGCCGGGACCTACAATGAGCAGTTCTTC.

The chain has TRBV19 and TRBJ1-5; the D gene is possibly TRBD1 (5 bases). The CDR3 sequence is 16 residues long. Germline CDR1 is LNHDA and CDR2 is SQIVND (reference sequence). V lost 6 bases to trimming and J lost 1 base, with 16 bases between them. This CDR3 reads CASRTFDAGSNQPQHF. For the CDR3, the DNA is TGTGCCAGTAGGACATTTGATGCAGGGAGCAATCAGCCCCAGCATTTT.

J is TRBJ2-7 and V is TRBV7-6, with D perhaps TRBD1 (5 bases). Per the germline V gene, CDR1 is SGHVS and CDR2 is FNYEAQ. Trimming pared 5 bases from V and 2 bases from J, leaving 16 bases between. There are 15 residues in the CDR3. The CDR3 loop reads CASSPRQWDTYEQYF. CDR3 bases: TGTGCCAGCAGCCCAAGACAGTGGGATACCTACGAGCAGTACTTC.

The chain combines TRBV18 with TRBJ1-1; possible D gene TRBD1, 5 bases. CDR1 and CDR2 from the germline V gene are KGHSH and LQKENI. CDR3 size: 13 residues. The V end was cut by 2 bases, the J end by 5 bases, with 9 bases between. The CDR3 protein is CASSPYGGTEAFF. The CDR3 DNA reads TGTGCCAGCTCACCATACGGGGGGACTGAAGCTTTCTTT. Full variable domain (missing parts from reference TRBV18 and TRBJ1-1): NAGVMQNPRHLVRRRGQEARLRCSPMKGHSHVYWYRQLPEEGLKFMVYLQKENIIDESGMPKERFSAEFPKEGPSILRIQQVVRGDSAAYFCASSPYGGTEAFFGQGTRLTVV.

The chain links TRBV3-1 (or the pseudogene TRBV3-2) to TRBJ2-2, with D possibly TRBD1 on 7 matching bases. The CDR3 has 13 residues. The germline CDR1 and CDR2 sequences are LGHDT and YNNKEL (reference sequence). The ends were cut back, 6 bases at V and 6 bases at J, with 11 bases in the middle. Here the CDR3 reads CASSLRGAGELFF. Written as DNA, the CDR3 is TGTGCCAGCAGTCTCAGGGGGGCCGGGGAGCTGTTTTTT.

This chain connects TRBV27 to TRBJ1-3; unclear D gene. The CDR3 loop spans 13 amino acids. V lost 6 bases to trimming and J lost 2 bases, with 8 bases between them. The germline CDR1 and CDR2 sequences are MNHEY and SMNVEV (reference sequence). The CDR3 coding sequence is TGTGCCAGCAGGTCAGCGGCTGGAAACACCATATATTTT. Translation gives CASRSAAGNTIYF.

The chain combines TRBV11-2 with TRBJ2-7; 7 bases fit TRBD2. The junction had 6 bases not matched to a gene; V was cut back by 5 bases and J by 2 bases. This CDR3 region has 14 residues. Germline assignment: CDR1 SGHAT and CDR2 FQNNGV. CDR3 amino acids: CASSPLAGAYEQYF. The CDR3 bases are TGTGCCAGCAGCCCGTTGGCGGGGGCCTACGAGCAGTACTTC.

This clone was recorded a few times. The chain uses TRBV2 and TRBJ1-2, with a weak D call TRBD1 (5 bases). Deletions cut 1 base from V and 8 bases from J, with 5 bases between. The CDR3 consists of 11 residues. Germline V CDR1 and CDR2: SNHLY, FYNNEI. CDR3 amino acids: CASSEEGGYTF. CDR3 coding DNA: TGTGCCAGCAGTGAAGAGGGGGGCTACACCTTC.

CDR3 DNA: TGTGCCAGCAGTGAACTCGCGGGGGGGCTTAATGAGCAGTTCTTC. Translated, it gives CASSELAGGLNEQFF. The chain uses TRBV6-1 and TRBJ2-1; 9 positions agree with TRBD2. The CDR3 length is 15 residues. The germline V gene has CDR1 MNHNS and CDR2 SASEGT. With V trimmed by 2 bases and J by 7 bases, 6 bases remained unmatched.

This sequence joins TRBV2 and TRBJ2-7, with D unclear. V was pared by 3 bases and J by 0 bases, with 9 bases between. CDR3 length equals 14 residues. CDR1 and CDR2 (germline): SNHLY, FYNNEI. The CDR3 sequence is CASSDERSSYEQYF. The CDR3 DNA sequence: TGTGCCAGCAGTGATGAAAGGAGCTCCTACGAGCAGTACTTC.

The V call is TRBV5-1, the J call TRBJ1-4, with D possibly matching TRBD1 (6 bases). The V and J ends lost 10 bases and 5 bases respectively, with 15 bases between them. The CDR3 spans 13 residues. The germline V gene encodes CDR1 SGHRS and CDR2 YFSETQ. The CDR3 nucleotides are TGCGCCGGGCCTCGACAGGAGAATGAAAAACTGTTTTTT. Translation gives CAGPRQENEKLFF.

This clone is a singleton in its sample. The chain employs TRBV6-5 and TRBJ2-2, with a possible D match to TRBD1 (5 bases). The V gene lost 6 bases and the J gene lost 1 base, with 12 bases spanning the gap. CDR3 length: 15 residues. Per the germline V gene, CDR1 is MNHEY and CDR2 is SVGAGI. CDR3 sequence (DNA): TGTGCCAGCAGACCCAACCAGGGGAACACCGGGGAGCTGTTTTTT. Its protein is CASRPNQGNTGELFF.

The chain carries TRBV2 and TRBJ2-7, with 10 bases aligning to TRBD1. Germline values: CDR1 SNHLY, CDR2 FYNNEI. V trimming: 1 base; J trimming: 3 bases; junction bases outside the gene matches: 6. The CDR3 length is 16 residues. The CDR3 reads CASSEGGTGVVYEQYF. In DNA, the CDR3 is TGTGCCAGCAGTGAAGGCGGGACAGGGGTCGTCTACGAGCAGTACTTC.

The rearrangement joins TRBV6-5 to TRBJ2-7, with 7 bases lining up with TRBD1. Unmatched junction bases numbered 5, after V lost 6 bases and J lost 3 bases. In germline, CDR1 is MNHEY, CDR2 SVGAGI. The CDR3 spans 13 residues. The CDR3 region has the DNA TGTGCCAGCAGACTCAGACAGGGCTACGAGCAGTACTTC. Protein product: CASRLRQGYEQYF.

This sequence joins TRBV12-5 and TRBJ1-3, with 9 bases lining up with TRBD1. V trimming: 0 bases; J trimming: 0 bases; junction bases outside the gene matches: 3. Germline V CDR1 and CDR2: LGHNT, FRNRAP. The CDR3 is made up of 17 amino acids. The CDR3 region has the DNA TGTGCTAGTGGTTTGGTACAGGGGGCGCTCTCTGGAAACACCATATATTTT. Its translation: CASGLVQGALSGNTIYF.